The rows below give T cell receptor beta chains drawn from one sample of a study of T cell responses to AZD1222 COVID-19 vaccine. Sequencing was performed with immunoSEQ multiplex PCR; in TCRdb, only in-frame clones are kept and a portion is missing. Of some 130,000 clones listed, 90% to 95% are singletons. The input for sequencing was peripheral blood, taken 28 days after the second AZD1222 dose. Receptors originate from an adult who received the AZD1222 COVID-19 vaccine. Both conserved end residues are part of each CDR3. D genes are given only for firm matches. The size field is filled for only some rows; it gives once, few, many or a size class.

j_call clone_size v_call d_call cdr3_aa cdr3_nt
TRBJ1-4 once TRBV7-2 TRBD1 CASSARQGAQLFF TGTGCCAGCAGCGCGCGCCAGGGGGCCCAGCTGTTTTTT
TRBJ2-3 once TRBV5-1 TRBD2 CASRISGGAVFDTQYF TGCGCCAGCAGGATTAGCGGGGGGGCGGTCTTCGATACGCAGTATTTT
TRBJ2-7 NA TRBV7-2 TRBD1 CASSLGQGRIYEQYF TGTGCCAGCAGCTTGGGACAGGGGCGCATCTACGAGCAGTACTTC
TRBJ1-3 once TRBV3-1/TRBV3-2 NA CASSQGSQSSGNTIYF TGTGCCAGCAGCCAAGGTTCACAAAGCTCTGGAAACACCATATATTTT
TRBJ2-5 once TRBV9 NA CARMEDPLQETQYF TGTGCCAGGATGGAGGACCCCCTCCAAGAGACCCAGTACTTC
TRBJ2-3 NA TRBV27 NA CASSRGRTDTQYF TGTGCCAGCAGCCGGGGGCGCACAGATACGCAGTATTTT
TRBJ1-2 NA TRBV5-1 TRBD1 CASSPRQGASDGYTF TGCGCCAGCAGCCCTAGACAGGGGGCGTCTGACGGCTACACCTTC
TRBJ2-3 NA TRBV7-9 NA CASSLGPGMTSTDTQYF TGTGCCAGCAGCTTAGGGCCGGGGATGACTAGCACAGATACGCAGTATTTT
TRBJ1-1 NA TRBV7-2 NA CASSLDPNTEAFF TGTGCCAGCAGCTTAGACCCTAACACTGAAGCTTTCTTT
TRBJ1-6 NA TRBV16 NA CASSPRGSNSPLHF TGTGCCAGCAGCCCCCGGGGCAGTAATTCACCCCTCCACTTT
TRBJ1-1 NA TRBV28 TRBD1 CASSRDREATEAFF TGTGCCAGCAGTAGGGACAGGGAGGCCACTGAAGCTTTCTTT
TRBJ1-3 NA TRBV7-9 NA CASSLMTGSGNTIYF TGTGCCAGCAGCTTAATGACAGGATCTGGAAACACCATATATTTT
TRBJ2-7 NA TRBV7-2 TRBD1 CASSFSGQGADEQYF TGTGCCAGCAGCTTTTCGGGGCAGGGGGCTGACGAGCAGTACTTC
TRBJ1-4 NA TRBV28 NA CASSPKDLGEKLFF TGTGCCAGCAGTCCGAAGGACCTGGGGGAAAAACTGTTTTTT
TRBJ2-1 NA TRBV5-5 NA CASSFSGREGYNEQFF TGTGCCAGCAGCTTTTCGGGCAGGGAAGGGTACAATGAGCAGTTCTTC
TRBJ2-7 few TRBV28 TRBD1 CASTTGYYEQYF TGTGCCAGCACGACAGGGTACTACGAGCAGTACTTC
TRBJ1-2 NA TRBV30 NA CAWRGGAGASRRYGYTF TGTGCCTGGAGAGGGGGGGCAGGGGCCTCTAGGCGATATGGCTACACCTTC
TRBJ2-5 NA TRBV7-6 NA CASSLDGRVSETQYF TGTGCCAGCAGCTTAGATGGCCGGGTTTCAGAGACCCAGTACTTC
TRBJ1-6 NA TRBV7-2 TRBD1 CASSLGQLVPLHF TGTGCCAGCAGCTTGGGACAGTTGGTACCCCTCCACTTT